This T cell receptor beta chain was sequenced during a study of T cells in Graves' hyperthyroidism and ophthalmopathy. Findings and caveats of the study: Most clonotypes expanded in the thyroid (above 0.001) were also present in blood.

The CDR3 regions of TCR beta were amplified from RNA transcripts. The HTBI primer set drove a first-round RT-PCR of the TCR CDR3. TCRdb reprocessed the multiplex PCR reads with MiXCR, giving one entry per CDR3 protein. The data show around 420,000 distinct CDR3 sequences, approximately 14% seen once. Based on clinical symptoms, serum thyroxine and TRAb, thyroid ultrasound and orbital computed tomography, diagnoses were reached. Per the germline V gene, CDR1 is LGHNT and CDR2 is FRNRAP. Trimming took off 0 bases at V and 5 bases at J, with 13 bases between the two ends. The CDR3 consists of 15 residues. There are many counts of this clonotype. The antigen is unknown.

V and J are TRBV12-5 and TRBJ1-2; D gene unclear. The origin of this receptor is a woman under 30 with Graves' hyperthyroidism. Sequenced input: blood. The chain's CDR3 is CASGLVLGTDYGYTF. CDR3 nucleotides: TGTGCTAGTGGTTTGGTATTAGGTACAGATTATGGCTACACCTTC.